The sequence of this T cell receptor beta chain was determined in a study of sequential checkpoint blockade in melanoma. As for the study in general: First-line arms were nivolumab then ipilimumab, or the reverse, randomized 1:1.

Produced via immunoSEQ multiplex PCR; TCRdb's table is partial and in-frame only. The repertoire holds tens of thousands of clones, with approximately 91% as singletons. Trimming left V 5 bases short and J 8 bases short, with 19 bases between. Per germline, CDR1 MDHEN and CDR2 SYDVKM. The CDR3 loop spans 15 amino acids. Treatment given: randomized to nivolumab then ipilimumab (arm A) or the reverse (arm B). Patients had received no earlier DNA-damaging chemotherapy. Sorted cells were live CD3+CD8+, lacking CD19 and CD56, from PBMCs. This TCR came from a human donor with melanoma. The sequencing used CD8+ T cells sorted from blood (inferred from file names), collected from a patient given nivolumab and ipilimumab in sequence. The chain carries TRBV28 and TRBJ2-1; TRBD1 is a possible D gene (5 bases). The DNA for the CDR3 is TGTGCCAGCAGTACCTCGTTGGGGCGGATCTATGAGCAGTTCTTC. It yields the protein CASSTSLGRIYEQFF.